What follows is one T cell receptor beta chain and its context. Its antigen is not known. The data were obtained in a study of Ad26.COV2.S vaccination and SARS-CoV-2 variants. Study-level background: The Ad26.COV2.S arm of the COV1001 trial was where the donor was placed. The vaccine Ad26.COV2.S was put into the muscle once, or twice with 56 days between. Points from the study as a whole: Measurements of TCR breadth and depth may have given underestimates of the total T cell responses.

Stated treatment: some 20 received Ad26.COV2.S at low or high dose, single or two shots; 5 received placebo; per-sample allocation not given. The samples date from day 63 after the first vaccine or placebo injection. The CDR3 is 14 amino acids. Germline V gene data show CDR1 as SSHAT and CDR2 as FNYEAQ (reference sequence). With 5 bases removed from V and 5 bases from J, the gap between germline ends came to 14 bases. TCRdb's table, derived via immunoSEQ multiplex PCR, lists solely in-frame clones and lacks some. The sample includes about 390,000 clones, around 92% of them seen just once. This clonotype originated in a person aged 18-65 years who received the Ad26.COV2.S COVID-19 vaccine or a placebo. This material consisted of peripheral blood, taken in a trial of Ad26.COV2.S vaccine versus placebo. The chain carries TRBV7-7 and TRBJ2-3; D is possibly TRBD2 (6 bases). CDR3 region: CASSPFGGQDTQYF. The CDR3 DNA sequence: TGTGCCAGCAGCCCCTTCGGGGGTCAAGATACGCAGTATTTT.